Listed here is a single T cell receptor (beta chain). No antigen is known for it. The data were taken from a study of T-cell memory formation after mild COVID-19. The study's findings and limits: Clonal second-wave expansions that peaked on day 37 had unconfirmed SARS-CoV-2 specificity.

5'RACE primed at constant segments yielded TCR alpha and TCR beta cDNA libraries bearing sample barcodes and UMIs. In TCRdb, the 5' RACE reads were re-called with MiXCR into one record per CDR3 protein. Among about 430,000 distinct CDR3 sequences listed, 20% to 30% were seen once. Germline loops: CDR1 SGHTA, CDR2 FQGNSA. Trimming cost V 2 bases and J 2 bases; bases outside gene matches: 5. The CDR3 is made up of 17 amino acids. The genes are TRBV7-2 and TRBJ2-5, with 13 bases that match TRBD2. Sample: PBMCs or a T cell subset sorted from them (not recorded which). This TCR was recovered from an adult woman who had mild COVID-19 (a few samples of this study predate the infection). Cell type and time point are not known. The CDR3 region has the DNA TGTGCCAGCAGCTTAAGGGGACTAGCGGGACCGCAAGAGACCCAGTACTTC. Translating it yields CASSLRGLAGPQETQYF.